This T cell receptor (beta chain) was obtained from a study of blood T cells in healthy people across ages. Points from the study as a whole: Shifts in expanded clonotypes may have been confounded by donor CMV status, which was unknown.

In regard to this clonotype: The antigen is not known.

The second PCR ran roughly 7 to 11 cycles with a sample-barcoded 5' primer and J-beta primers. One entry per CDR3 protein results from TCRdb running MiXCR on the 5' RACE reads. This sample yields fewer than 950,000 distinct CDR3 sequences, of which 53% are seen a single time; about 42% belongs to the top ten. Looked up from germline, CDR1 is SGHTA and CDR2 is FQGNSA. Deletions cut 2 bases from V and 8 bases from J, with 10 bases between. The CDR3 has 13 residues. V usage is TRBV7-2 and J usage is TRBJ2-1; perhaps TRBD1 as D (5 bases). The sequencing sample was made of blood. The clonotype comes from a man older than 75 in good health. CDR3 in DNA: TGTGCCAGCAGCTTAAAAGGGGTTTATGAGCAGTTCTTC. This sequence encodes CASSLKGVYEQFF.